One T cell receptor beta chain is described in this entry. The data were obtained in a study of blood T cell repertoires in COVID-19. Participants were aged roughly 18 to 90 years, lived in over 20 US areas, and enrolled virtually. Measured with immunoSEQ multiplex PCR; TCRdb has only the in-frame clones, and not every one. The data contain more than 250,000 clones, about 90% of them seen just once; the ten biggest clones take up about 1.5%. The receptor was isolated from a woman between 18 and 29 years old with acute COVID-19. Input material: PBMCs or T cells enriched from blood (not recorded which).

CDR3 residues: CASSVDRDRSGNTIYF. The CDR3 nucleotides read TGTGCCAGCAGCGTCGACAGGGACAGATCTGGAAACACCATATATTTT. The chain couples TRBV9 to TRBJ1-3, with 7 bases lining up with TRBD1. Germline V CDR1 and CDR2: SGDLS, YYNGEE. This CDR3 has 16 amino acids. V lost 2 bases to trimming and J lost 1 base; unmatched junction nucleotides: 6.